A selection of T cell receptor beta chains follows, all from one sample in a study of blood T cell repertoires in COVID-19. Method: immunoSEQ multiplex PCR; TCRdb's copy keeps in-frame clones and lacks some. The table has about 100,000 clones, 80% to 90% seen once; the top ten hold around 4%. The sample taken for sequencing was peripheral blood. The receptors derive from a human donor with COVID-19, enrolled during active disease. The donor label of this sample is uncertain. Both conserved end residues are part of each CDR3. A D gene is named only where the DNA matches it firmly. The size entry is marked missing in some rows and otherwise reads once, few, many or a size class.

J,size,D,V,length,CDR3,DNA
TRBJ1-2,-,-,TRBV5-4,14,CASSLALGAYGYTF,TGTGCCAGCAGCTTGGCCTTAGGGGCCTATGGCTACACCTTC
TRBJ2-1,-,TRBD2,TRBV9,17,CASSPSGLAGGEHEQFF,TGTGCCAGCAGCCCTAGTGGGCTAGCGGGGGGTGAGCATGAGCAGTTCTTC
TRBJ2-3,once,-,TRBV18,14,CASSPNSLTDTQYF,TGTGCCAGCTCACCGAACTCGTTAACAGATACGCAGTATTTT
TRBJ2-1,-,TRBD2,TRBV24-1,17,CATSAGGLAGGSSEQFF,TGTGCCACCAGTGCCGGGGGACTAGCGGGAGGGTCCAGTGAGCAGTTCTTC
TRBJ1-5,-,TRBD1,TRBV10-3,14,CAIGDRRASQPQHF,TGTGCCATCGGGGACAGGCGGGCGAGTCAGCCCCAGCATTTT
TRBJ2-7,-,-,TRBV9,11,CASSLTYEQYF,TGTGCCAGCAGCTTAACCTACGAGCAGTACTTC
TRBJ1-6,-,-,TRBV21-1,14,CASSQQGADSPLHF,TGTGCCAGCTCACAACAGGGGGCCGATTCACCCCTCCACTTT
TRBJ1-2,-,-,TRBV19,15,CASSSKDSLGYGYTF,TGTGCCAGTAGTTCGAAGGACTCGTTGGGCTATGGCTACACCTTC
TRBJ1-1,-,-,TRBV10-3,13,CAISYRLDTEAFF,TGTGCCATCAGTTACAGGCTGGACACTGAAGCTTTCTTT
TRBJ2-2,-,TRBD2,TRBV25-1,17,CASVGTSGRDGAGELFF,TGTGCCAGCGTCGGGACTAGCGGGAGGGACGGGGCCGGGGAGCTGTTTTTT
TRBJ2-7,-,TRBD1,TRBV28,16,CASSPPRRQGDYEQYF,TGTGCCAGCAGCCCCCCGAGAAGACAGGGGGACTACGAGCAGTACTTC
TRBJ2-3,-,TRBD2,TRBV6-2/TRBV6-3,14,CASSFSGSTDTQYF,TGTGCCAGCAGTTTTAGCGGGAGCACAGATACGCAGTATTTT
TRBJ1-2,-,-,TRBV11-2,14,CASSLDGVGYGYTF,TGTGCCAGCAGCTTAGACGGGGTGGGCTATGGCTACACCTTC
TRBJ1-5,-,-,TRBV19,14,CASSIRDTNQPQHF,TGTGCCAGTAGTATCAGGGACACCAATCAGCCCCAGCATTTT
TRBJ2-7,-,-,TRBV5-1,11,CASSLTEEQYF,TGCGCCAGCAGCTTGACGGAGGAGCAGTACTTC
TRBJ1-5,-,TRBD1,TRBV27,15,CASSSRTGNNQPQHF,TGTGCCAGCAGTTCCCGGACAGGCAACAATCAGCCCCAGCATTTT
TRBJ2-1,few,TRBD1,TRBV19,14,CATRPGTEYNEQFF,TGTGCCACCCGTCCCGGGACAGAGTACAATGAGCAGTTCTTC
TRBJ1-3,-,TRBD1,TRBV27,14,CASPTGGSGNTIYF,TGTGCCAGTCCCACAGGGGGCTCTGGAAACACCATATATTTT
TRBJ1-1,-,-,TRBV6-5,13,CASSYSSDSEAFF,TGTGCCAGCAGTTACTCATCAGACTCTGAAGCTTTTTTT
TRBJ2-1,-,-,TRBV6-5,15,CASIAGQISYNEQFF,TGTGCCAGCATCGCGGGGCAGATCTCCTACAATGAGCAGTTCTTC
TRBJ1-2,once,-,TRBV12-5,17,CASGPLAVRGSGYGYTF,TGTGCTAGTGGTCCCCTAGCCGTAAGAGGGTCAGGCTATGGCTACACCTTC
TRBJ2-6,-,-,TRBV4-1,15,CASSQAAVGANVLTF,TGCGCCAGCAGCCAAGCGGCGGTTGGGGCCAACGTCCTGACTTTC
TRBJ1-5,-,TRBD1,TRBV19,13,CASDKTGNQPQHF,TGTGCCAGCGATAAGACAGGGAATCAGCCCCAGCATTTT
TRBJ1-2,-,TRBD1,TRBV7-9,14,CASSQQGAYYGYTF,TGTGCCAGCAGCCAACAGGGGGCCTACTATGGCTACACCTTC
TRBJ2-7,-,-,TRBV2,13,CASSGALGYEQYF,TGTGCCAGCAGTGGGGCCCTTGGCTACGAGCAGTACTTC
TRBJ2-1,few,-,TRBV19,14,CASSIGKPYNEQFF,TGTGCCAGTAGTATCGGTAAGCCCTACAATGAGCAGTTCTTC
TRBJ2-7,-,TRBD1,TRBV19,13,CASSTGQGGEQYF,TGTGCCAGTAGTACGGGACAGGGCGGCGAGCAGTACTTC
TRBJ2-1,-,-,TRBV7-7,15,CASSPFSSSYNEQFF,TGTGCCAGCAGCCCCTTTTCGAGCTCCTACAATGAGCAGTTCTTC
TRBJ1-1,few,-,TRBV14,13,CASSLQGNTEAFF,TGTGCCAGCAGCCTGCAGGGGAACACTGAAGCTTTCTTT
TRBJ2-7,-,TRBD1,TRBV5-5,14,CASSRTGAPYEQYF,TGTGCCAGCAGTCGAACAGGGGCTCCCTACGAGCAGTACTTC
TRBJ1-2,-,-,TRBV18,15,CASSSMFVGDYGYTF,TGTGCCAGCTCTAGTATGTTTGTCGGAGACTATGGCTACACCTTC
TRBJ2-5,once,-,TRBV6-5,13,CASKESGWETQYF,TGTGCCAGCAAAGAGAGCGGGTGGGAGACCCAGTACTTC
TRBJ1-6,-,-,TRBV10-3,15,CAISVEGTGNSPLHF,TGTGCCATCAGTGTAGAGGGTACGGGAAATTCACCCCTCCACTTT
TRBJ2-3,-,-,TRBV3-1/TRBV3-2,14,CASSQDADTDTQYF,TGTGCCAGCAGCCAAGATGCGGACACAGATACGCAGTATTTT
TRBJ2-1,-,TRBD2,TRBV10-1,16,CASSPSGRLPYNEQFF,TGCGCCAGCAGCCCGAGCGGGAGGCTACCCTACAATGAGCAGTTCTTC
TRBJ2-5,-,-,TRBV7-9,17,CASSLGIGARGQETQYF,TGTGCCAGCAGCTTAGGTATCGGGGCACGGGGGCAAGAGACCCAGTACTTC
TRBJ2-5,once,-,TRBV6-4,11,CASKRKETQYF,TGTGCCAGCAAGCGCAAAGAGACCCAGTACTTC
TRBJ2-1,-,TRBD2,TRBV27,17,CASSLTSGVSYYNEQFF,TGTGCCAGCAGTTTGACTAGCGGAGTCTCCTACTACAATGAGCAGTTCTTC
TRBJ2-1,-,TRBD1,TRBV2,15,CASKVEGTGYNEQFF,TGTGCCAGCAAGGTTGAGGGGACAGGATACAATGAGCAGTTCTTC
TRBJ2-7,-,-,TRBV9,15,CASSVGGRRADEQYF,TGTGCCAGCAGCGTAGGCGGCCGGAGGGCGGACGAGCAGTACTTC
TRBJ2-3,-,-,TRBV7-3,15,CASSLTQGSTDTQYF,TGTGCCAGCAGCTTAACCCAGGGTAGCACAGATACGCAGTATTTT
TRBJ2-5,-,-,TRBV27,13,CASSRSRVETQYF,TGTGCCAGCAGCCGATCCAGGGTAGAGACCCAGTACTTC
TRBJ2-1,-,TRBD2,TRBV6-4,15,CASSKLAGVYNEQFF,TGTGCCAGCAGTAAACTAGCGGGAGTTTACAATGAGCAGTTCTTC
TRBJ1-3,-,TRBD1,TRBV18,16,CASSPLQGATGNTIYF,TGTGCCAGCTCACCACTACAGGGGGCAACTGGAAACACCATATATTTT
TRBJ2-5,-,-,TRBV19,13,CASSNQLQETQYF,TGTGCCAGTAGTAACCAACTCCAAGAGACCCAGTACTTC
TRBJ1-5,-,-,TRBV7-2,15,CASSSLPGSNQPQHF,TGTGCCAGCAGCTCCCTCCCAGGTTCCAATCAGCCCCAGCATTTT
TRBJ2-3,-,TRBD2,TRBV7-3,16,CASSVGLAVSTDTQYF,TGTGCCAGCAGCGTAGGACTAGCCGTAAGCACAGATACGCAGTATTTT
TRBJ1-6,-,TRBD1,TRBV19,14,CASSAPGQNSPLHF,TGTGCCAGTAGTGCCCCGGGACAGAATTCACCCCTCCACTTT
TRBJ2-7,-,TRBD1,TRBV11-3,15,CASSRQGLISEEQYF,TGTGCCAGCAGCCGACAGGGCCTTATTTCGGAGGAGCAGTACTTC
TRBJ1-3,-,-,TRBV5-1,15,CASSLNPGVGNTIYF,TGCGCCAGCAGCTTGAATCCAGGGGTAGGAAACACCATATATTTT
TRBJ1-4,-,-,TRBV30,12,CAWRDGLEGLFF,TGTGCCTGGAGGGACGGACTCGAGGGACTGTTTTTT
TRBJ2-3,-,-,TRBV7-9,10,CASSLGTKYF,TGTGCCAGCAGCTTAGGGACAAAGTATTTT
TRBJ2-7,-,-,TRBV3-1/TRBV3-2,11,CASSQYYEQYF,TGTGCCAGCAGCCAATACTACGAGCAGTACTTC
TRBJ1-2,-,TRBD1,TRBV6-5,14,CASSYSGQGYGYTF,TGTGCCAGCAGTTACTCGGGACAGGGCTATGGCTACACCTTC
TRBJ1-2,few,-,TRBV28,14,CASSLSPTVYGYTF,TGTGCCAGCAGTTTATCTCCCACAGTGTATGGCTACACCTTC